The clone carrying this TCR beta chain was found a few times. The antigen is not known. This sample stems from a study of T-cell memory formation after mild COVID-19. Findings of the study overall: Contracting clones, day 15 to 85, had balanced CD4/CD8, and later expanders favored CD4+.

The germline CDR1 and CDR2 sequences are MGHDK and SYGVNS. With V trimmed by 6 bases and J by 10 bases, 14 bases remained unmatched. The CDR3 spans 14 residues. Constant-segment-primed 5'RACE gave TCR alpha and TCR beta cDNA libraries with sample barcodes and UMIs. TCRdb reprocessed the 5' RACE reads with MiXCR, giving one entry per CDR3 protein. The sample has 90,000 to 120,000 distinct CDR3 sequences; 18% are singletons. The sequence was obtained from a man younger than 30 who had mild COVID-19 (a few samples of this study predate the infection). Cell type and time point are not known. Sequenced input: PBMCs or a T cell subset sorted from them (not recorded which). The V call is TRBV25-1, the J call TRBJ1-1; TRBD1 aligns across 7 bases. The CDR3 protein is CASRGTGDGKGAFF. DNA for the CDR3: TGTGCCAGCAGGGGAACAGGGGATGGAAAAGGAGCTTTCTTT.